Shown below are 6 T cell receptor beta chains from a single sample sequenced in a study of vaccination and CD4 T cells after COVID-19 (dated by TCRdb to 2021 to 2024). To prepare the library, PCR was applied. Sequencing used an Illumina iSeq 100. TCR sequencing of DNA from cultured CD4+ T cells used the Oncomine TCR Beta short-read assay at the Johns Hopkins FTIC core. The public reads were quality trimmed at Q25 with fastp and then assembled into clones with MiXCR by TCRdb, keeping productive beta chains. Under each unique CDR3 protein, matching rows form one entry showing the most common genes and DNA. The sample records about 15,000 distinct CDR3 sequences, about 50% of which are singletons. Under 20% of the sample rests with the top ten. What the time point label conveys for this sample: late sampling 161 to 241 days after vaccination in a few convalescent patients. This specimen's treatment or condition label, per the study, means: roughly 11-day PBMC culture with coronavirus spike peptide pools or control peptides (ViraFEST assay).

These receptors have no identified antigens. Specimen: CD4+ T cells from blood, cultured in vitro, collected about 7 months after SARS-CoV-2 vaccination. The source is a human donor who had recovered from COVID-19.

This clonotype has just a few counts. The gene calls are TRBV7-2 and TRBJ2-5; 7 bases are a match to TRBD2. CDR1 is SGHTA, CDR2 FQGNSA, per germline. The V segment lost 3 bases and the J segment 5 bases; nucleotides outside the gene matches: 6. This CDR3 has 14 amino acids. DNA of the CDR3: TGTGCCAGCAGCTTCGGGCCAGCGGGGGAGACCCAGTACTTC. Its protein is CASSFGPAGETQYF.

The rearrangement uses TRBV20-1 and TRBJ1-2, with TRBD1 identical over 7 bases. CDR1 is DFQATT and CDR2 is SNEGSKA in the germline V gene (reference sequence). The CDR3 is made up of 16 amino acids. After removal of 0 bases from V and 0 bases from J, the junction contained 7 bases not matched to a gene. The DNA for the CDR3 is TGCAGTGCTAGAGATGAGGGACAGCCAGCTAACTATGGCTACACCTTC. Translating gives CSARDEGQPANYGYTF.

Only one count was recorded for this clonotype. This chain links TRBV20-1 with TRBJ2-1, with 11 bases lining up with TRBD2. There are 15 residues in the CDR3. With V trimmed by 4 bases and J by 1 base, 3 bases remained unmatched. CDR1 is DFQATT, CDR2 SNEGSKA, per germline (reference sequence). The DNA of the CDR3 is TGCAGTGCTAACTTAGCGGGAGGGTCCTACAATGAGCAGTTCTTC. This encodes CSANLAGGSYNEQFF.

The rearrangement links TRBV15 to TRBJ1-3; D not certain. CDR1 and CDR2 from the germline V gene are LNHNV and YYDKDF (reference sequence). V lost 2 bases, J lost 7 bases, and 12 bases lay in between. This CDR3 contains 14 residues. DNA for the CDR3: TGTGCCACCAGCAGACAGTCCGGGATGAACACCATATATTTT. It translates to CATSRQSGMNTIYF.

This clonotype was recorded a few times. V and J are TRBV19 and TRBJ1-2; the D is unclear. The V gene lost 8 bases and the J gene lost 1 base, with 17 bases spanning the gap. The germline CDR1 and CDR2 sequences are LNHDA and SQIVND (reference sequence). The CDR3 is 15 residues long. The CDR3 loop is CASDRPGEGNYGYTF. The CDR3 coding sequence is TGTGCCAGTGACCGGCCCGGCGAGGGTAACTATGGCTACACCTTC.

There are a few counts of this clonotype. The CDR3 here is CSARDSEGVHNEQFF. CDR3 sequence (DNA): TGCAGTGCTAGAGATTCCGAGGGAGTCCACAATGAGCAGTTCTTC. This chain joins TRBV20-1 and TRBJ2-1; tentative D call: TRBD2 (5 bases). Trimming stripped 0 bases from V and 5 bases from J, with 14 bases between. Per germline, CDR1 DFQATT and CDR2 SNEGSKA (reference sequence). The CDR3 has 15 residues.